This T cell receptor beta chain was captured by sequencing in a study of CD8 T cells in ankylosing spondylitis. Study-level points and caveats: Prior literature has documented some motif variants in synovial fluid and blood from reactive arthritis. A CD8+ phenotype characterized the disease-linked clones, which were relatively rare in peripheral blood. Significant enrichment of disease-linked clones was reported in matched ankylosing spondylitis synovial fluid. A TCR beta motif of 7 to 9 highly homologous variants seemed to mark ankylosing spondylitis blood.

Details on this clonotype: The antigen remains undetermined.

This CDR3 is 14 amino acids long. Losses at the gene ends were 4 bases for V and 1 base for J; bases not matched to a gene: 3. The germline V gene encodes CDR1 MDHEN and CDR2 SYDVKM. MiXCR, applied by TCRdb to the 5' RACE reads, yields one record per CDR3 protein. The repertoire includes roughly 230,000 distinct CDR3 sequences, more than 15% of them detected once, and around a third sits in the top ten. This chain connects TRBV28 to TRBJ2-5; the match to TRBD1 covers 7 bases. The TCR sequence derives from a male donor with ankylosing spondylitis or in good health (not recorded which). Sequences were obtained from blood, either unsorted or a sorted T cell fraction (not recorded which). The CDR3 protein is CASSSTGPQETQYF. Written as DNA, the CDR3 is TGTGCCAGCAGTTCGACAGGGCCCCAAGAGACCCAGTACTTC.